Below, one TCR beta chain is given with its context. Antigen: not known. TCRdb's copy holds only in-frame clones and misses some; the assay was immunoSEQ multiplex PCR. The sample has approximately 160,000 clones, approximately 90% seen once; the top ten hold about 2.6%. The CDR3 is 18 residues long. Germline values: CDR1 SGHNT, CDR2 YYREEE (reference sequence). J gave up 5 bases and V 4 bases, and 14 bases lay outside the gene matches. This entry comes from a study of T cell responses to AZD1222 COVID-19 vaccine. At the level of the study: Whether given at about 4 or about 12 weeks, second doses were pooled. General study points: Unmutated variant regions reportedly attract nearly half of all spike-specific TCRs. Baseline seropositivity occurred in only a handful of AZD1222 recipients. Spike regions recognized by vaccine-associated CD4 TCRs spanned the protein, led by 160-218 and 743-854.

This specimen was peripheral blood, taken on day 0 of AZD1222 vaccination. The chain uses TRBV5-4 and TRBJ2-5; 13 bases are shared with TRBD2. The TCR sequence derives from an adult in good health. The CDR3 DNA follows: TGTGCCAGCAGCCATGGAGCCGGACTAGCGGGGGCCGGGGAGACCCAGTACTTC. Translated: CASSHGAGLAGAGETQYF.